The clone carrying this TCR beta chain was found a few times. Assay used: immunoSEQ multiplex PCR; TCRdb lists only in-frame clones, some missing. The sample consists of just over 300,000 clones, under 90% of them appearing once. V was pared by 6 bases and J by 5 bases, with 8 bases between. This CDR3 is 13 amino acids long. Germline lookup yields CDR1 MGHDK and CDR2 SYGVNS. The data originate from a study of blood T cell repertoires in COVID-19. Study in general: PBMCs, B-cell-depleted T cells, or T cells were the source of the cDNA or gDNA that made up the material.

Seattle's enrolled individuals joined amid active infection and were then monitored longitudinally. The chain employs TRBV25-1 and TRBJ1-6; D is uncertain. Sequenced material: peripheral blood. The clonotype comes from a woman in her 30s with COVID-19, enrolled during active disease. CDR3 nucleotides: TGTGCCAGCAGCGGAGTTCATAATTCACCCCTCCACTTT. Its protein is CASSGVHNSPLHF. The full variable domain, rest sourced from reference TRBV25-1 and TRBJ1-6, is EADIYQTPRYLVIGTGKKITLECSQTMGHDKMYWYQQDPGMELHLIHYSYGVNSTEKGDLSSESTVSRIRTEHFPLTLESARPSHTSQYLCASSGVHNSPLHFGNGTRLTVT.